Included here is one T cell receptor beta chain sequence, with context. The target antigen is unknown. The source of the sample is a study of cytomegalovirus exposure and HLA in healthy donors. Study-level background: Findings of an earlier analysis included some 110 million unique TCR beta sequences from roughly 190 million T cells. Of some 360 genotyped donors, about 80% clustered with self-reported Caucasian donors. General study findings and limits: In an earlier analysis, most TCR beta V segments were productive about 87% or about 30% of the time. Across donors, presence/absence analyses took sequencing depth to be roughly uniform.

There are 13 residues in the CDR3. Germline CDR1 MNHEY, CDR2 SVGAGI. Trimming stripped 6 bases from V and 5 bases from J, with 13 bases between. In the PCR, 60 Vbeta and 13 Jbeta primers were used. The assay was immunoSEQ multiplex PCR, and TCRdb's table has in-frame clones only and misses some. Here the sample spans 200,000 to 250,000 clones, approximately 90% being singletons. This chain connects TRBV6-5 to TRBJ1-2, with D perhaps TRBD1 (5 bases). The source of this sequence is a young woman in good health and CMV-seronegative. The sample comprised PBMCs. The CDR3 loop is CASSRDSPYGYTF. Here the CDR3 DNA reads TGTGCCAGCAGCCGCGACAGTCCGTATGGCTACACCTTC.